The 27 T cell receptor beta chains in this list originate from one sample, sequenced in a study of T cell responses to AZD1222 COVID-19 vaccine. Data came from immunoSEQ multiplex PCR; TCRdb stores just in-frame clones and leaves some out. The data show 86,000 or so clones, about 86% seen once. This material consisted of peripheral blood, taken 28 days after the second AZD1222 dose. These receptors were collected from an adult who received the AZD1222 COVID-19 vaccine.

This rearrangement joins TRBV18 to TRBJ1-1, with unresolved D. Deletions cut 8 bases from V and 1 base from J, with 11 bases between. CDR1 and CDR2 from the germline V gene are KGHSH and LQKENI. The CDR3 contains 13 residues. CDR3 residues: CASRGGQNTEAFF. The CDR3 DNA reads TGTGCCAGCCGCGGAGGGCAGAACACTGAAGCTTTCTTT.

V usage is TRBV6-1 and J usage is TRBJ2-7, with D uncertain. Trimming shortened V by 2 bases and J by 2 bases, and 10 bases separated the two germline ends. The length of the CDR3 is 14 residues. The V gene's germline CDR1 is MNHNS and CDR2 SASEGT. This chain's CDR3 is CASSEPAGPYEQYF. The CDR3 nucleotides read TGTGCCAGCAGTGAACCCGCCGGCCCCTACGAGCAGTACTTC.

This clone was recorded once. At one boundary the junction diverges from the germline segment, which might be a read error. This chain uses TRBV19 with TRBJ1-2; D gene uncertain. Germline values: CDR1 LNHDA, CDR2 SQIVND (reference sequence). The length of the CDR3 is 13 residues. As DNA, the CDR3 is TGTGCCAGTAGGATAGAAGCTAACTATGGCTACACCTTC. Protein product: CASRIEANYGYTF.

This clone has more than one count but fewer than ten. This rearrangement joins TRBV28 to TRBJ1-6, with 7 nucleotides matching TRBD1. V dropped 5 bases and J dropped 8; count of bases not matched to a gene: 12. CDR1 and CDR2 (germline): MDHEN, SYDVKM. This CDR3 comprises 16 residues. The CDR3 region has the DNA TGTGCCAGCAGTACCACAGGGGTCTCTTTAGATTCACCCCTCCACTTT. Amino acid sequence: CASSTTGVSLDSPLHF.

The J gene is TRBJ2-7, the V gene TRBV28, with 10 bases lining up with TRBD1. With 4 bases clipped from V and 5 bases from J, the junction kept 5 bases outside the gene matches. Germline-derived CDR1 and CDR2 are MDHEN and SYDVKM. The CDR3 is 14 amino acids. The CDR3 DNA follows: TGTGCCAGCAGTTCTCCGGGACAGGGGAACGAGCAGTACTTC. It is translated as CASSSPGQGNEQYF. Supplemented by reference TRBV28 and TRBJ2-7, the full variable domain reads DVKVTQSSRYLVKRTGEKVFLECVQDMDHENMFWYRQDPGLGLRLIYFSYDVKMKEKGDIPEGYSVSREKKERFSLILESASTNQTSMYLCASSSPGQGNEQYFGPGTRLTVT.

The CDR3 DNA reads TGTGCCAGCAGCTACCCTACTAGCCCGGGACAGGGAGGGGACACAGATACGCAGTATTTT. It yields the protein CASSYPTSPGQGGDTDTQYF. The rearrangement links TRBV7-6 to TRBJ2-3; TRBD1 aligns across 9 bases. V was pared by 4 bases and J by 2 bases, with 19 bases of the junction left unmatched. The CDR3 sequence is 20 residues long. Germline values: CDR1 SGHVS, CDR2 FNYEAQ.

The chain couples TRBV30 to TRBJ2-2, with a tentative D call TRBD1 (6 bases). This CDR3 comprises 13 residues. In germline, CDR1 is GTSNPN, CDR2 SVGIG (reference sequence). Trimming left V 0 bases short and J 5 bases short, with 7 bases between. CDR3 DNA sequence: TGTGCCTGGAGTGTACAGGGTACCGGGGAGCTGTTTTTT. It yields the protein CAWSVQGTGELFF.

This clone has only a few counts. The CDR3 loop is CASIQLGGAYNEQFF. The DNA of the CDR3 is TGTGCCAGCATCCAGTTAGGGGGGGCGTACAATGAGCAGTTCTTC. The V gene is TRBV27, the J gene TRBJ2-1; tentatively, D is TRBD2 (7 bases). CDR3 length: 15 residues. Germline V gene data show CDR1 as MNHEY and CDR2 as SMNVEV (reference sequence). Trimming stripped 7 bases from V and 4 bases from J, with 17 bases between.

V gene TRBV7-9 combines with J gene TRBJ2-3; D may match TRBD1 or TRBD2 (6 bases each). V was cut by 1 base and J by 6 bases, with 20 bases left in between. The CDR3 covers 17 residues. CDR1 and CDR2 (germline): SEHNR, FQNEAQ (reference sequence). In nucleotides, the CDR3 is TGTGCCAGCAGCTTAGGCCAGGGGCGGGGCCCCCATGATACGCAGTATTTT. This encodes CASSLGQGRGPHDTQYF.

CDR3 sequence reads: CAISLGGPNEKLFF. Written as DNA, the CDR3 is TGTGCCATCAGCTTAGGAGGCCCTAATGAAAAACTGTTTTTT. This rearrangement joins TRBV10-3 to TRBJ1-4; D remains unclear. This CDR3 has 14 amino acids. The germline V gene has CDR1 ENHRY and CDR2 SYGVKD. Trimming left V 6 bases short and J 3 bases short, with 11 bases between.

This chain links TRBV19 with TRBJ1-5, with no clear D. Germline CDR1 LNHDA, CDR2 SQIVND (reference sequence). The CDR3 spans 12 residues. V was clipped by 6 bases and J by 6 bases, with 9 bases between them. The CDR3 DNA reads TGTGCCAGTAGCATCCGGGGTCAGCCCCAGCATTTT. This sequence encodes CASSIRGQPQHF.

This clone was seen once. This chain links TRBV21-1 with TRBJ2-3; TRBD1 is taken as the D call from the table, unchecked against the DNA. TRBV21-1 is recorded as a pseudogene. The CDR3 spans 15 residues. CDR3 protein: CASSKRTGGTDTQYF. The CDR3 DNA is TGTGCCAGCAGCAAGAGGACAGGGGGCACAGATACGCAGTATTTT.

This clone came up a few times. The J gene is TRBJ1-1, the V gene TRBV3-1 (or the pseudogene TRBV3-2), with TRBD1 matching 7 bases. Germline-derived CDR1 and CDR2 are LGHDT and YNNKEL (reference sequence). CDR3 length equals 14 residues. With 1 base clipped from V and 5 bases from J, the junction kept 4 bases outside the gene matches. The CDR3 coding sequence is TGTGCCAGCAGCCAAGGGGACAGACGAACTGAAGCTTTCTTT. It yields the protein CASSQGDRRTEAFF.

This chain connects TRBV6-6 to TRBJ1-3; D not certain. The CDR3 sequence is 14 residues long. Per germline, CDR1 MNHNY and CDR2 SVGAGI (reference sequence). Between the trimmed V and J ends, which lost 8 bases and 0 bases, there was a span of 11 bases. CDR3 nucleotides: TGTGCCAGCTCCGAAACATTCTCTGGAAACACCATATATTTT. Translation: CASSETFSGNTIYF.

V gene TRBV19 combines with J gene TRBJ1-1; D ambiguous. CDR3 length: 13 amino acids. V was shortened by 5 bases and J by 1 base, with 8 bases between the two germline ends. CDR1 is LNHDA, CDR2 SQIVND, per germline (reference sequence). The CDR3 loop is CASSWGTNTEAFF. The CDR3 coding sequence is TGTGCCAGTAGTTGGGGAACGAACACTGAAGCTTTCTTT. Supplemented by reference TRBV19 and TRBJ1-1, the full variable domain reads DGGITQSPKYLFRKEGQNVTLSCEQNLNHDAMYWYRQDPGQGLRLIYYSQIVNDFQKGDIAEGYSVSREKKESFPLTVTSAQKNPTAFYLCASSWGTNTEAFFGQGTRLTVV.

The DNA of the CDR3 is TGTGCCAGCAGCTTGGATCCTAACCCCGCGGAGACCCAGTACTTC. Its translation is CASSLDPNPAETQYF. The rearrangement links TRBV5-4 to TRBJ2-5; D call uncertain. V lost 0 bases to trimming and J lost 5 bases, with 14 bases between them. The germline gives CDR1 SGHNT, CDR2 YYREEE (reference sequence). This CDR3 is built from 15 residues.

This clone has just a few counts. The V call is TRBV6-5, the J call TRBJ2-5; D ambiguous. Germline lookup yields CDR1 MNHEY and CDR2 SVGAGI. The CDR3 spans 15 residues. V was trimmed by 6 bases and J by 5 bases, leaving 19 bases between them. The CDR3 nucleotides read TGTGCCAGCAGCGATTACAGCGCCGCACGGGAGACCCAGTACTTC. Protein: CASSDYSAARETQYF.

The V call is TRBV5-4, the J call TRBJ2-7; no firm D call. This CDR3 region has 13 residues. Trimming stripped 0 bases from V and 4 bases from J, with 8 bases between. Looked up from germline, CDR1 is SGHNT and CDR2 is YYREEE (reference sequence). Here the CDR3 reads CASSLDWKYEQYF. The CDR3 nucleotides are TGTGCCAGCAGCTTGGACTGGAAGTACGAGCAGTACTTC.

V and J are TRBV24-1 and TRBJ2-7; D is perhaps TRBD1 or TRBD2 (5 bases each). V was trimmed by 4 bases and J by 2 bases, leaving 11 bases between them. Germline CDR1 and CDR2: KGHDR and SFDVKD. The CDR3 has 14 residues. The CDR3 sequence is CATSDSGRPYEQYF. The CDR3 DNA is TGTGCCACCAGTGACTCGGGACGCCCCTACGAGCAGTACTTC.

This clone was found once. This chain uses TRBV21-1 with TRBJ2-3; the table calls TRBD1, which could not be checked here. TRBV21-1 is a pseudogene. CDR3 length equals 16 residues. CDR3 in DNA: TGTGCCAGCAGCAAATGGTGGCAGGGGGTCACAGATACGCAGTATTTT. The encoded protein is CASSKWWQGVTDTQYF.

V and J are TRBV4-3 and TRBJ2-7; perhaps TRBD2 as D (6 bases). Germline values: CDR1 LGHNA, CDR2 YSLEER. Trimming removed 2 bases at V and 3 bases at J, with 8 bases between. The CDR3 is made up of 13 amino acids. CDR3 protein: CASSQTRDYEQYF. CDR3 nucleotide sequence: TGCGCCAGCAGCCAAACGCGGGACTACGAGCAGTACTTC.

The rearrangement uses TRBV2 and TRBJ1-4; no clear D gene. Germline V gene sequence: CDR1 SNHLY, CDR2 FYNNEI. The V end lost 7 bases, the J end lost 10 bases, and 10 bases lay between the germline ends. The CDR3 contains 11 residues. CDR3 region: CASMWNGKLFF. The CDR3 nucleotides read TGTGCCAGCATGTGGAACGGAAAACTGTTTTTT.

This chain links TRBV7-9 with TRBJ1-3; D gene ambiguous. The CDR3 totals 15 residues. The V end was cut by 1 base, the J end by 4 bases, with 11 bases between. Germline V lookup: CDR1 SEHNR, CDR2 FQNEAQ (reference sequence). CDR3 sequence: CASSLGAVSGNTIYF. The CDR3 region has the DNA TGTGCCAGCAGCTTAGGGGCGGTGTCGGGAAACACCATATATTTT.

The chain joins TRBV27 to TRBJ2-1, with 9 bases identical to TRBD1. Trimming removed 5 bases from V and 7 bases from J; junction bases left unmatched: 15. Germline loops: CDR1 MNHEY, CDR2 SMNVEV (reference sequence). This CDR3 is built from 17 residues. CDR3 nucleotides: TGTGCCAGCAGTACTGGACAGGGGTTGACTTCGGCTAATGAGCAGTTCTTC. Encoded protein: CASSTGQGLTSANEQFF.

The V and J genes are TRBV3-1 (or the pseudogene TRBV3-2) and TRBJ1-2; 7 bases are a match to TRBD1. From germline, CDR1 is LGHDT and CDR2 YNNKEL (reference sequence). The CDR3 spans 14 residues. V shed 4 bases, J shed 5 bases, and the junction held 7 bases outside the gene matches. CDR3 residues: CASSLTGRPYGYTF. CDR3 sequence (DNA): TGTGCCAGCAGCCTGACAGGGAGGCCGTATGGCTACACCTTC.

The J gene is TRBJ2-2, the V gene TRBV18; 7 nucleotides align to TRBD1. Per the germline V gene, CDR1 is KGHSH and CDR2 is LQKENI. This CDR3 spans 16 amino acids. V dropped 3 bases and J dropped 4; count of bases not matched to a gene: 8. CDR3 loop: CASSPRQGAGTGELFF. CDR3 nucleotide sequence: TGTGCCAGCTCACCTCGACAGGGTGCGGGCACCGGGGAGCTGTTTTTT.

The chain joins TRBV28 to TRBJ2-5, with 7 bases aligning to TRBD1. The CDR3 loop spans 12 amino acids. Trimming took 7 bases from V and 3 from J; bases not matched to a gene: 2. The germline CDR1 and CDR2 sequences are MDHEN and SYDVKM. The CDR3 region is CASKGTEETQYF. The CDR3 region has the DNA TGTGCCAGCAAAGGGACAGAAGAGACCCAGTACTTC.